The 20 T cell receptor beta chains below come from one sample, sequenced in a study of blood T cell repertoires in COVID-19. Repertoires were generated with immunoSEQ multiplex PCR, while TCRdb's copy carries only in-frame clones and drops some. This table has approximately 210,000 clones, around 81% appearing once. Sample: PBMCs or T cells enriched from blood (not recorded which). The receptors stem from a woman aged 45-60 years with acute COVID-19.

The chain links TRBV5-3 to TRBJ2-1, with 7 bases matching TRBD2. TRBV5-3 is an ORF; its function is uncertain. V shed 8 bases, J shed 0 bases, and the junction held 5 bases outside the gene matches. The CDR3 is made up of 14 amino acids. Written as DNA, the CDR3 is TGTGCCAGGATTGAGCGGGGCTCCTACAATGAGCAGTTCTTC. As protein: CARIERGSYNEQFF.

This clone was seen a few times. The chain is built from TRBV21-1 and TRBJ1-2; no DNA check was done on the table's D call, TRBD1. TRBV21-1 is flagged as a pseudogene. This CDR3 has 16 amino acids. CDR3 coding DNA: TGTGCCAGCAGCCCTATTTCCCGGACAGGGAACTATGGCTACACCTTC. This encodes CASSPISRTGNYGYTF.

The chain couples TRBV7-9 to TRBJ2-7; a weak D match, TRBD1 (6 bases). V lost 5 bases, J lost 2 bases, and 13 bases lay in between. The CDR3 runs 14 residues. Per the germline V gene, CDR1 is SEHNR and CDR2 is FQNEAQ (reference sequence). This CDR3 is CASSPSQGPYEQYF. The CDR3 bases are TGTGCCAGCAGCCCCAGTCAGGGGCCCTACGAGCAGTACTTC.

The rearrangement links TRBV27 to TRBJ2-7; 12 nucleotides agree with TRBD2. V was clipped by 5 bases and J by 3 bases; unmatched bases: 8. CDR1 MNHEY and CDR2 SMNVEV come from the germline V gene (reference sequence). CDR3 size: 16 residues. The CDR3 here is CASSPGTSGPLYEQYF. The CDR3, as DNA: TGTGCCAGCAGTCCGGGGACTAGCGGGCCACTCTACGAGCAGTACTTC.

The chain is built from TRBV19 and TRBJ2-1, with 15 bases that match TRBD2. Trimming removed 3 bases from V and 5 bases from J; junction bases left unmatched: 8. In germline, CDR1 is LNHDA, CDR2 SQIVND (reference sequence). This CDR3 is 18 amino acids long. CDR3 DNA: TGTGCCAGTAGTATCCTCCCGGGACTAGCGGGGGGCAACAATGAGCAGTTCTTC. This codes for CASSILPGLAGGNNEQFF.

The CDR3 protein is CASSNRASEVETQYF. CDR3 sequence (DNA): TGTGCCAGCAGCAATCGAGCCAGCGAGGTCGAGACCCAGTACTTC. This chain uses TRBV11-2 with TRBJ2-5; D is unclear. Germline V gene sequence: CDR1 SGHAT, CDR2 FQNNGV. V was cut by 5 bases and J by 5 bases, with 18 bases left in between. CDR3 size: 15 residues. The variable domain in full, completed from reference TRBV11-2 and TRBJ2-5, reads EAGVAQSPRYKIIEKRQSVAFWCNPISGHATLYWYQQILGQGPKLLIQFQNNGVVDDSQLPKDRFSAERLKGVDSTLKIQPAKLEDSAVYLCASSNRASEVETQYFGPGTRLLVL.

The chain is built from TRBV28 and TRBJ1-4, with D perhaps matching TRBD1 (6 bases). The CDR3 is 17 amino acids. V was shortened by 7 bases and J by 4 bases, with 22 bases between the two germline ends. Germline CDR1 and CDR2: MDHEN and SYDVKM. The CDR3 is CASNSLGSEGDNEKLFF. DNA for the CDR3: TGTGCCAGCAACAGTTTGGGTAGCGAGGGGGATAATGAAAAACTGTTTTTT.

The rearrangement links TRBV11-2 to TRBJ1-2, with 9 bases that match TRBD1. The V gene end was trimmed by 5 bases and the J gene end by 6 bases; junction bases not matched to a gene: 7. The germline CDR1 and CDR2 sequences are SGHAT and FQNNGV. This CDR3 is built from 14 residues. CDR3 in amino acids: CASSQDRGFHGYTF. As DNA, the CDR3 is TGTGCCAGCAGCCAGGACAGGGGTTTCCATGGCTACACCTTC.

The chain combines TRBV7-8 with TRBJ1-5; unclear D gene. The CDR3 runs 14 residues. V lost 1 base to trimming and J lost 6 bases, with 10 bases between them. Germline values: CDR1 SGHVS, CDR2 FQNEAQ. The CDR3 region has the DNA TGTGCCAGCAGCTTAGTGGAGGGTATTCAGCCCCAGCATTTT. Translated: CASSLVEGIQPQHF.

The V call is TRBV6-5, the J call TRBJ1-6, with D maybe TRBD1 (5 bases). CDR3 size: 13 residues. V shed 6 bases and J shed 15 bases, with 18 bases lying between them. CDR1 and CDR2 (germline): MNHEY, SVGAGI. The CDR3 loop is CASSLQAGALLHF. The CDR3 nucleotides are TGTGCCAGCAGCTTACAGGCCGGAGCCCTCCTCCACTTT.

This clone was seen a few times. This chain uses TRBV6-1 with TRBJ2-3, with unresolved D. From germline, CDR1 is MNHNS and CDR2 SASEGT. The CDR3 extends over 12 amino acids. V shed 2 bases and J shed 5 bases, with 5 bases lying between them. The CDR3 protein is CASSESLDTQYF. Here the CDR3 DNA reads TGTGCCAGCAGTGAATCGTTAGATACGCAGTATTTT.

The rearrangement joins TRBV18 to TRBJ1-1, with D possibly being TRBD1 (5 bases). Germline values: CDR1 KGHSH, CDR2 LQKENI. This CDR3 region has 13 residues. Between the trimmed V and J ends, which lost 3 bases and 7 bases, there was a span of 12 bases. CDR3: CASSPTGAHEAFF. DNA of the CDR3: TGTGCCAGCTCACCTACAGGAGCCCATGAAGCTTTCTTT.

Here the CDR3 reads CASSGRGASTDTQYF. The CDR3 DNA follows: TGTGCCAGCAGTGGCCGGGGGGCTAGCACAGATACGCAGTATTTT. The V gene is TRBV9, the J gene TRBJ2-3, with a weak D call TRBD2 (7 bases). This CDR3 contains 15 residues. Germline CDR1 SGDLS, CDR2 YYNGEE. Trimming removed 5 bases at V and 0 bases at J, with 13 bases between. Supplemented by reference TRBV9 and TRBJ2-3, the full variable domain reads DSGVTQTPKHLITATGQRVTLRCSPRSGDLSVYWYQQSLDQGLQFLIQYYNGEERAKGNILERFSAQQFPDLHSELNLSSLELGDSALYFCASSGRGASTDTQYFGPGTRLTVL.

Note on this clone: The sample holds other DNA sequences that translate to the same CDR3. This rearrangement joins TRBV18 to TRBJ1-5, with D tentatively TRBD1 (6 bases). In germline, CDR1 is KGHSH, CDR2 LQKENI. V was clipped by 3 bases and J by 0 bases, with 9 bases between them. This CDR3 comprises 15 residues. CDR3 loop: CASSPGTTSNQPQHF. CDR3 in DNA: TGTGCCAGCTCACCCGGGACAACTAGCAATCAGCCCCAGCATTTT.

J is TRBJ2-2 and V is TRBV28; TRBD1 aligns across 7 bases. J was trimmed by 2 bases and V by 2 bases; bases with no gene match: 5. CDR1 MDHEN and CDR2 SYDVKM come from the germline V gene. The CDR3 consists of 16 residues. For the CDR3, the DNA is TGTGCCAGCAGTTTAAGCCGACAGGGTAACACCGGGGAGCTGTTTTTT. Protein product: CASSLSRQGNTGELFF. The variable domain in full, with the rest retrieved from reference TRBV28 and TRBJ2-2, is DVKVTQSSRYLVKRTGEKVFLECVQDMDHENMFWYRQDPGLGLRLIYFSYDVKMKEKGDIPEGYSVSREKKERFSLILESASTNQTSMYLCASSLSRQGNTGELFFGEGSRLTVL.

The chain is built from TRBV28 and TRBJ1-3; 7 bases map to TRBD1. Germline CDR1 MDHEN, CDR2 SYDVKM. This CDR3 has 18 amino acids. V was pared by 0 bases and J by 0 bases, with 8 bases of the junction left unmatched. The CDR3 DNA is TGTGCCAGCAGTTTATGGGGAACAGGGGCCAGCTCTGGAAACACCATATATTTT. The encoded protein is CASSLWGTGASSGNTIYF.

This chain links TRBV19 with TRBJ1-4; D remains ambiguous. V was trimmed by 9 bases and J by 4 bases, leaving 12 bases between them. CDR1 and CDR2 from the germline V gene are LNHDA and SQIVND (reference sequence). This CDR3 is 13 amino acids long. CDR3 sequence: CASRPVGNEKLFF. The CDR3 DNA follows: TGTGCCAGCAGGCCGGTCGGTAATGAAAAACTGTTTTTT.

V and J are TRBV28 and TRBJ2-7, with D possibly matching TRBD2 (6 bases). Germline V gives CDR1 MDHEN, CDR2 SYDVKM. The CDR3 covers 14 residues. V shed 5 bases and J shed 4 bases, with 15 bases lying between them. Here the CDR3 DNA reads TGTGCCAGCAGTCCCGGGAGCCCGCCTTACGAGCAGTACTTC. Its translation: CASSPGSPPYEQYF.

This clone was observed a few times. This chain links TRBV7-2 with TRBJ1-6; 8 bases line up with TRBD1. This CDR3 has 16 residues. CDR1 is SGHTA, CDR2 FQGNSA, per germline. The ends lost 6 bases at V and 7 bases at J; junction bases unmatched: 11. This chain's CDR3 is CASSYLGTGLNSPLHF. As DNA, the CDR3 is TGTGCCAGCAGTTACCTTGGGACAGGCCTAAATTCACCCCTCCACTTT.

The chain is built from TRBV27 and TRBJ1-2; 7 bases are a match to TRBD1. The CDR3 is 17 amino acids. The J segment lost 4 bases and the V segment lost 3 bases, leaving 14 bases of the junction unmatched. Germline-derived CDR1 and CDR2 are MNHEY and SMNVEV (reference sequence). The CDR3 region has the DNA TGTGCCAGCAGTTTCTCCCAGCTAGGAGGGGGCGGCTATGGCTACACCTTC. Protein sequence: CASSFSQLGGGGYGYTF.